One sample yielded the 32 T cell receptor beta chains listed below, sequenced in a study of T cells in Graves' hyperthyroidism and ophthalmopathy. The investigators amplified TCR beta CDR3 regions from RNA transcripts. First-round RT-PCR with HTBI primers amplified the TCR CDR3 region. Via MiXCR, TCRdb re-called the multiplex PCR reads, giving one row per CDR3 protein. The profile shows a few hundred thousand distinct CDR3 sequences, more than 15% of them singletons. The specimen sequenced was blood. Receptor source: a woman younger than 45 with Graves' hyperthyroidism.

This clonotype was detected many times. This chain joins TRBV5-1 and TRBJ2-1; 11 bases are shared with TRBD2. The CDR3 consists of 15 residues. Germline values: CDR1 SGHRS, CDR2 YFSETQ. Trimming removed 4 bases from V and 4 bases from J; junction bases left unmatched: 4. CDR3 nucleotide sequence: TGCGCCAGCAGCGTACTAGCGGGAGTTTACAATGAGCAGTTCTTC. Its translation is CASSVLAGVYNEQFF.

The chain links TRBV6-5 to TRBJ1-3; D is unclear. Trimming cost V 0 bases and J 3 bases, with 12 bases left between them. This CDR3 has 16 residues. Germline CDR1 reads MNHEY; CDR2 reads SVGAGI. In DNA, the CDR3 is TGTGCCAGCAGTTACTCCACCGCAGTCAATGGAAACACCATATATTTT. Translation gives CASSYSTAVNGNTIYF.

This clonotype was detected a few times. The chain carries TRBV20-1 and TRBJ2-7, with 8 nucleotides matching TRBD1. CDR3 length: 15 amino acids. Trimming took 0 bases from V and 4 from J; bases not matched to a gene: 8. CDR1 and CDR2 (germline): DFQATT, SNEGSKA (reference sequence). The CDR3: CSARDIRQGTYEQYF. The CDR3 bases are TGCAGTGCTAGAGATATTAGACAGGGGACGTACGAGCAGTACTTC.

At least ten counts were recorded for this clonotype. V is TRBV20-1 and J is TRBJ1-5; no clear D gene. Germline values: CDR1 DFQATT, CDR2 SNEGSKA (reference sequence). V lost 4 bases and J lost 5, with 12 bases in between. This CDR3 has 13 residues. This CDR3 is CSAIGQVDQPQHF. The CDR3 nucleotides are TGCAGTGCTATTGGTCAGGTTGATCAGCCCCAGCATTTT.

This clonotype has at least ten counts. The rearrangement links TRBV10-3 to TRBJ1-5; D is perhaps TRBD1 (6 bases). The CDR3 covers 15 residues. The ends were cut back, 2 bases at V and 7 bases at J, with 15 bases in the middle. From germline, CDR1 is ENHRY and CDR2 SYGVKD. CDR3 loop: CAISEGGGHGQPQHF. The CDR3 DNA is TGTGCCATCAGTGAGGGGGGGGGACATGGGCAGCCCCAGCATTTT.

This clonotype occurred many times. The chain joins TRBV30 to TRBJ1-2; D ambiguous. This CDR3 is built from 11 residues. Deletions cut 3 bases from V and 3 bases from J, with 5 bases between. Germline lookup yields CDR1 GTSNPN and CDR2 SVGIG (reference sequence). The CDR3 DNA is TGTGCCTGGAGCCCGGACTATGGCTACACCTTC. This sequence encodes CAWSPDYGYTF. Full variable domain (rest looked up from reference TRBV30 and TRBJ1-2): SQTIHQWPATLVQPVGSPLSLECTVEGTSNPNLYWYRQAAGRGLQLLFYSVGIGQISSEVPQNLSASRPQDRQFILSSKKLLLSDSGFYLCAWSPDYGYTFGSGTRLTVV.

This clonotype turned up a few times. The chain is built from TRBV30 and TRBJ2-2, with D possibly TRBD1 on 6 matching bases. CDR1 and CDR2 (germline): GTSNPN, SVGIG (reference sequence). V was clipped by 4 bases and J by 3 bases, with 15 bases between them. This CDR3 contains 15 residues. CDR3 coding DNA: TGTGCCTGGACAGGGGTCCGTATTTACACCGGGGAGCTGTTTTTT. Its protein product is CAWTGVRIYTGELFF.

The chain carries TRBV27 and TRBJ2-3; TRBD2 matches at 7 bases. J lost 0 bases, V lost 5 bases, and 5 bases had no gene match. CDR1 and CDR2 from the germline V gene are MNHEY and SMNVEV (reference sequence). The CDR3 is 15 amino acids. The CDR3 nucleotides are TGTGCCAGCAGTCGGACTAGGGGAAGCACAGATACGCAGTATTTT. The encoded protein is CASSRTRGSTDTQYF.

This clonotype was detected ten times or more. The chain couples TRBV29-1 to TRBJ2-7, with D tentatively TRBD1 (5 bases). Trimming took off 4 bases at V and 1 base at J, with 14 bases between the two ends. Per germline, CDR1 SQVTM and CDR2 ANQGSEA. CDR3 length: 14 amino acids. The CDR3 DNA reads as TGCAGCGTTGTGGCACATAGACAGTCCTACGAGCAGTACTTC. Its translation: CSVVAHRQSYEQYF.

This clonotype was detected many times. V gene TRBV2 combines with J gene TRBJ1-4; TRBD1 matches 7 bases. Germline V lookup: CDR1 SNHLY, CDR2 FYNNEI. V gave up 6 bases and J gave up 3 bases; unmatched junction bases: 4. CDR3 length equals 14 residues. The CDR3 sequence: CASRAGQPNEKLFF. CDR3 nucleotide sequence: TGTGCCAGCAGGGCGGGACAGCCTAATGAAAAACTGTTTTTT.

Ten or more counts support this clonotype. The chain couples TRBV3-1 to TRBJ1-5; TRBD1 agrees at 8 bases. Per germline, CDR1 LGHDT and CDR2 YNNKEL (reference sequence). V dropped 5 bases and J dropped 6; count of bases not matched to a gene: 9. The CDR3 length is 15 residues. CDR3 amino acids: CASSVDYRGAQPQHF. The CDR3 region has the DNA TGTGCCAGCAGCGTGGATTACAGGGGGGCTCAGCCCCAGCATTTT.

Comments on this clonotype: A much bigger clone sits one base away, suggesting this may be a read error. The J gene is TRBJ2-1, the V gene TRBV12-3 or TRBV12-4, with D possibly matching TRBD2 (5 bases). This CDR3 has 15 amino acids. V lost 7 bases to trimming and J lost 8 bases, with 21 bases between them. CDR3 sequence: CASTKEASRSYEQFF. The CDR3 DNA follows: TGTGCCAGCACTAAAGAGGCTAGCCGGAGTTATGAGCAGTTCTTC.

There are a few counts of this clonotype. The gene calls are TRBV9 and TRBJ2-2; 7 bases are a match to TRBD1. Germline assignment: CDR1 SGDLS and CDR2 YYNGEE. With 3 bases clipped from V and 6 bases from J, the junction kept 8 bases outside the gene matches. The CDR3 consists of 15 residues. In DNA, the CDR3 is TGTGCCAGCAGCGCCGATTGGACAGGTTCCGGGGAGCTGTTTTTT. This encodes CASSADWTGSGELFF.

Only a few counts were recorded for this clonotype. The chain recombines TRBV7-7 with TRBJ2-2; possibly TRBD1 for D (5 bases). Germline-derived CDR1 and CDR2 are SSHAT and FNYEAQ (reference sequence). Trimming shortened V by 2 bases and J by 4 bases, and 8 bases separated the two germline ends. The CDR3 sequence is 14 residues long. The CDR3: CASSLRGTTGELFF. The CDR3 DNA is TGTGCCAGCAGCTTAAGGGGTACCACCGGGGAGCTGTTTTTT.

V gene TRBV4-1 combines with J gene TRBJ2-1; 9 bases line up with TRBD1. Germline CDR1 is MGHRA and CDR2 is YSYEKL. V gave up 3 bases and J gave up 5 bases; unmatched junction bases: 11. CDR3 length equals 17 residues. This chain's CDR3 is CASSHYSGTGIDNEQFF. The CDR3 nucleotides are TGCGCCAGCAGCCATTATTCCGGGACAGGGATCGACAATGAGCAGTTCTTC.

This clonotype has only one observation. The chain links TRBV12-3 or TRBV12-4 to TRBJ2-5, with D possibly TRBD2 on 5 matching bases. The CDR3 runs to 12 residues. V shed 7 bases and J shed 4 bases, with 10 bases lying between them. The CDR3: CASNGLGETQYF. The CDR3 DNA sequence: TGTGCCAGCAACGGACTCGGAGAGACCCAGTACTTC.

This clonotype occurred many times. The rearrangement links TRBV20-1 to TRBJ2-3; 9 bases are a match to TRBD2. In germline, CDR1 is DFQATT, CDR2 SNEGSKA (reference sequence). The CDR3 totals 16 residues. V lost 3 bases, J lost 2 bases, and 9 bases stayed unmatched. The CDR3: CSASASAGGPTDTQYF. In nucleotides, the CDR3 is TGCAGTGCTAGTGCCTCAGCGGGAGGACCCACAGATACGCAGTATTTT.

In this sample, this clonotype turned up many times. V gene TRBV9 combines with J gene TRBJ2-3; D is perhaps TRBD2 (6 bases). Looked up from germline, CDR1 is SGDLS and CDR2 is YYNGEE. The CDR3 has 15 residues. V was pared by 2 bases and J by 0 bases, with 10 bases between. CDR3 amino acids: CASSVGDFSTDTQYF. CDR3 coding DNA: TGTGCCAGCAGCGTCGGGGACTTCAGCACAGATACGCAGTATTTT.

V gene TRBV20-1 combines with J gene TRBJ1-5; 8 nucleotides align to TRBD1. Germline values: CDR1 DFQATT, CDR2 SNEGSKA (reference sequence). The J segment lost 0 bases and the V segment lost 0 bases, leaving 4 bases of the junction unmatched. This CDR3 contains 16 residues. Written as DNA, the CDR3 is TGCAGTGCTAGAGAGGGACAGGTCTATAGCAATCAGCCCCAGCATTTT. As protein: CSAREGQVYSNQPQHF.

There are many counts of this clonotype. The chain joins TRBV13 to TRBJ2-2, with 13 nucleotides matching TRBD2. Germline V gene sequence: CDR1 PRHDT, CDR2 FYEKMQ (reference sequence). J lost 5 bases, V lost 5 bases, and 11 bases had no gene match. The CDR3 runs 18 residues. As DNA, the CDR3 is TGTGCCAGCAGCACAAGAACTAGCGGGAGGGCCCGTACCGGGGAGCTGTTTTTT. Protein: CASSTRTSGRARTGELFF.

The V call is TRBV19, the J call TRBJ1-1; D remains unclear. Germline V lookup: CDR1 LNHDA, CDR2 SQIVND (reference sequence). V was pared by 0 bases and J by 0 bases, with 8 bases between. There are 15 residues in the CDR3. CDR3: CASSIDATLNTEAFF. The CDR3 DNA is TGTGCCAGTAGTATAGATGCGACCTTGAACACTGAAGCTTTCTTT.

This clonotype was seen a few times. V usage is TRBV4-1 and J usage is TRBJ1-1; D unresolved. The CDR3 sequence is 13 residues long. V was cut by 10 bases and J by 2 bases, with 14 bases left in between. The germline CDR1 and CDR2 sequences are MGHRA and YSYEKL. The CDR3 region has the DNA TGCGCCACAACGGGGTCCGGAAACACTGAAGCTTTCTTT. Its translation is CATTGSGNTEAFF.

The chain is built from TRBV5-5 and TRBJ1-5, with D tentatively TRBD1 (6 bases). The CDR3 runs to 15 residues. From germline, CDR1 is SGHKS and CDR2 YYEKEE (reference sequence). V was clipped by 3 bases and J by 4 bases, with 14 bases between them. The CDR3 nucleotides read TGTGCCAGCAGCTCCGACAGGAGCTTTAATCAGCCCCAGCATTTT. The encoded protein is CASSSDRSFNQPQHF.

CDR3 DNA sequence: TGCAGCGGGGCCCCGGGACAATCCTACAATGAGCAGTTCTTC. Protein: CSGAPGQSYNEQFF. The J gene is TRBJ2-1, the V gene TRBV29-1; D is possibly TRBD1 (6 bases). CDR1 is SQVTM and CDR2 is ANQGSEA in the germline V gene. The CDR3 has 14 residues. Trimming took 7 bases from V and 1 from J, leaving 14 bases between them.

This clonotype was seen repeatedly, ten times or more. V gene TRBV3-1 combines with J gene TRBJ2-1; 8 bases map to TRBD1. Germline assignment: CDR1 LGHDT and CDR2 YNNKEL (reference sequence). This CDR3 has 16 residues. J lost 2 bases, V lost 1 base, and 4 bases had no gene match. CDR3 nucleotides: TGTGCCAGCAGCCAAGGTGACAGGGGAACCTACAATGAGCAGTTCTTC. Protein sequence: CASSQGDRGTYNEQFF.

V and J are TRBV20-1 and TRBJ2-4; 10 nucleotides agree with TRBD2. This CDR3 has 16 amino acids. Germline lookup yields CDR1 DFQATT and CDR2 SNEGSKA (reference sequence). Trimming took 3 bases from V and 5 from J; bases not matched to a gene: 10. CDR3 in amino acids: CSASGLAGDWENIQYF. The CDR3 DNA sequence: TGCAGTGCTAGCGGGCTAGCGGGAGATTGGGAAAACATTCAGTACTTC.

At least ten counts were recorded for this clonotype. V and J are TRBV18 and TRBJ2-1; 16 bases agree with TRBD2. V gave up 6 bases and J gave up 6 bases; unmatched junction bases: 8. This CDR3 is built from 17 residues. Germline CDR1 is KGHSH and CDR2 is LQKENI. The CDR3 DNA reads TGTGCCAGCTCTCCCGGGACTAGCGGGAGGGGTGTCAATGAGCAGTTCTTC. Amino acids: CASSPGTSGRGVNEQFF.

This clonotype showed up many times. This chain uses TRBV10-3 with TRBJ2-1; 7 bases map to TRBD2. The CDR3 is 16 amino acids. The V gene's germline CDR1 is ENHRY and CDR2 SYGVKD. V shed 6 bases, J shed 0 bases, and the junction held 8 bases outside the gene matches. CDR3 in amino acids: CAIRRGGSDSYNEQFF. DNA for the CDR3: TGTGCCATCAGGAGGGGCGGGAGCGACTCCTACAATGAGCAGTTCTTC.

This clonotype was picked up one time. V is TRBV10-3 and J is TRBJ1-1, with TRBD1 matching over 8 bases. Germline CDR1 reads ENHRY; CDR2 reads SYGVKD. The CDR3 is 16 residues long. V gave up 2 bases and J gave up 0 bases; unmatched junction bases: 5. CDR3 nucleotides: TGTGCCATCAGTGAGGACGGGACAGGATTGAACACTGAAGCTTTCTTT. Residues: CAISEDGTGLNTEAFF.

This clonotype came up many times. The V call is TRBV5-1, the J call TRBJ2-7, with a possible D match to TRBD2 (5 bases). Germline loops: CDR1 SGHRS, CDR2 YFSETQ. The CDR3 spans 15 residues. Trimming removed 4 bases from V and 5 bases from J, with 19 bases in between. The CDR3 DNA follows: TGCGCCAGCAGCCGGCGGTCGGTGACTACTAACGAGCAGTACTTC. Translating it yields CASSRRSVTTNEQYF.

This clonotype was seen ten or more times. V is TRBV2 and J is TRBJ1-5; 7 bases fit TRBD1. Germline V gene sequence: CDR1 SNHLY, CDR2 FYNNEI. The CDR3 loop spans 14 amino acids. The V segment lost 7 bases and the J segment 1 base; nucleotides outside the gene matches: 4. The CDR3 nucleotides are TGTGCCAGCAAAAGACAGGGAAGCAATCAGCCCCAGCATTTT. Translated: CASKRQGSNQPQHF.

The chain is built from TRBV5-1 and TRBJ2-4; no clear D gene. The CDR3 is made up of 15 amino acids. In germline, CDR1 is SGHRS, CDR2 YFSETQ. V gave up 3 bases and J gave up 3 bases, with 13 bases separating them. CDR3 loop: CASSSDEWGKNIQYF. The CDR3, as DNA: TGCGCCAGCAGCTCTGACGAGTGGGGCAAAAACATTCAGTACTTC.